Below, 20 T cell receptor beta chains from the same sample are listed, as sequenced in a study of blood T cell repertoires in COVID-19. Using immunoSEQ multiplex PCR, the repertoire was profiled, and TCRdb retains in-frame clones only, with some absent. Of around 170,000 clones in the sample, roughly four fifths were seen once. Sequences were obtained from peripheral blood. Receptors were obtained from a woman aged 70 to 79 with COVID-19, enrolled during active disease.

The chain carries TRBV4-2 and TRBJ2-7; tentative D call: TRBD1 (6 bases). The CDR3 length is 15 residues. Germline V gene sequence: CDR1 LGHNA, CDR2 YNFKEQ. Trimming removed 4 bases at V and 5 bases at J, with 18 bases between. The CDR3: CASSPRDTGTHEQYF. In DNA form, the CDR3 reads TGTGCCAGCAGCCCCCGGGACACTGGGACCCACGAGCAGTACTTC.

In its sample, this clone was seen once. The chain uses TRBV4-1 and TRBJ2-4; 9 bases align to TRBD1. V lost 0 bases and J lost 8; bases outside the gene matches: 14. The germline gives CDR1 MGHRA, CDR2 YSYEKL. The CDR3 totals 18 residues. CDR3 protein: CASSQDFSTGGNGDIQYF. The CDR3 coding sequence is TGCGCCAGCAGCCAAGATTTCTCGACAGGGGGAAATGGGGACATTCAGTACTTC.

The chain has TRBV7-8 and TRBJ1-1, with 7 nucleotides matching TRBD1. The CDR3 totals 14 residues. In germline, CDR1 is SGHVS, CDR2 FQNEAQ. The ends lost 4 bases at V and 1 base at J; junction bases unmatched: 3. In DNA form, the CDR3 reads TGTGCCAGCAGCTCCAGGGGGGCGAACACTGAAGCTTTCTTT. Amino acids: CASSSRGANTEAFF.

The chain is built from TRBV28 and TRBJ2-7, with 11 bases lining up with TRBD2. This CDR3 is 18 amino acids long. The trim removed 6 bases at V and 4 bases at J, leaving 17 bases unmatched. In germline, CDR1 is MDHEN, CDR2 SYDVKM. The CDR3 nucleotides are TGTGCCAGCAGGACCCGCCCCGGGACTAGCGGAATTCAATACGAGCAGTACTTC. This translates into CASRTRPGTSGIQYEQYF.

The genes are TRBV19 and TRBJ1-3; D remains unclear. The length of the CDR3 is 13 residues. Per the germline V gene, CDR1 is LNHDA and CDR2 is SQIVND (reference sequence). V lost 3 bases, J lost 4 bases, and 7 bases lay in between. The CDR3 spells CASSISRGNTIYF. In nucleotides, the CDR3 is TGTGCCAGTAGTATCTCCAGGGGAAACACCATATATTTT.

V usage is TRBV5-1 and J usage is TRBJ2-7; perhaps TRBD2 as D (5 bases). Germline CDR1 is SGHRS and CDR2 is YFSETQ. The CDR3 extends over 17 amino acids. Trimming shortened V by 0 bases and J by 4 bases, and 20 bases separated the two germline ends. The CDR3 DNA reads TGCGCCAGCAGCTTGGGCCCTAGCCTCGGAGTCCCTTACGAGCAGTACTTC. Protein: CASSLGPSLGVPYEQYF.

This clone was seen a single time. The chain combines TRBV24-1 with TRBJ2-7, with 9 bases identical to TRBD1. Germline CDR1 KGHDR, CDR2 SFDVKD. V was clipped by 4 bases and J by 5 bases; unmatched bases: 8. This CDR3 has 15 amino acids. CDR3 in amino acids: CATSDPGTGRNEQYF. CDR3 DNA sequence: TGTGCCACCAGTGACCCCGGGACAGGGAGGAACGAGCAGTACTTC.

The chain is built from TRBV28 and TRBJ2-7; 10 bases match TRBD2. The CDR3 is made up of 15 amino acids. V lost 5 bases and J lost 2; bases outside the gene matches: 6. Germline V lookup: CDR1 MDHEN, CDR2 SYDVKM. The CDR3: CASSLGTSDTYEQYF. In DNA form, the CDR3 reads TGTGCCAGCAGTCTCGGGACTAGCGACACCTACGAGCAGTACTTC.

The rearrangement joins TRBV20-1 to TRBJ2-1; no reliable D call. The germline V gene has CDR1 DFQATT and CDR2 SNEGSKA (reference sequence). The germline V and J ends were trimmed by 5 bases and 9 bases, with 11 bases remaining between them. The CDR3 runs 11 residues. The DNA of the CDR3 is TGCAGTGCTTTCCTGACGGGTGAGCAGTTCTTC. It translates to CSAFLTGEQFF.

The V gene is TRBV28, the J gene TRBJ2-7; no clear D gene. Trimming pared 6 bases from V and 1 base from J, leaving 13 bases between. CDR3 length: 14 residues. Germline V lookup: CDR1 MDHEN, CDR2 SYDVKM. The DNA of the CDR3 is TGTGCCAGCAGCTCTCCGGGTTTTTCCTACGAGCAGTACTTC. Amino acids: CASSSPGFSYEQYF.

The chain uses TRBV7-9 and TRBJ2-7, with a weak D call TRBD1 (5 bases). In germline, CDR1 is SEHNR, CDR2 FQNEAQ (reference sequence). Trimming left V 7 bases short and J 6 bases short, with 19 bases between. This CDR3 has 14 amino acids. The CDR3 DNA is TGTGCCAGCATCATTGACAGTGGCGTTGGCGAGCAGTACTTC. Encoded protein: CASIIDSGVGEQYF.

Notes on this clone: Other nucleotide sequences from this sample produce the same CDR3. This sequence joins TRBV5-4 and TRBJ2-5; D not resolved. The CDR3 length is 11 residues. With 2 bases removed from V and 3 bases from J, the gap between germline ends came to 2 bases. Germline CDR1 and CDR2: SGHNT and YYREEE (reference sequence). This chain's CDR3 is CASSFKETQYF. The CDR3 DNA is TGTGCCAGCAGCTTCAAAGAGACCCAGTACTTC.

This chain connects TRBV30 to TRBJ2-1, with a weak D call TRBD2 (6 bases). Trimming removed 2 bases from V and 8 bases from J, with 13 bases in between. Germline V CDR1 and CDR2: GTSNPN, SVGIG (reference sequence). The CDR3 consists of 13 residues. The CDR3 region has the DNA TGTGCCTGGAGTCGGCTAGCGTTCGATGAGCAGTTCTTC. Its translation: CAWSRLAFDEQFF.

Only a few counts were recorded for this clone. Here the CDR3 reads CASSLARVGRGSGEAFF. The CDR3 DNA sequence: TGCGCCAGCAGCTTGGCCCGAGTCGGCAGGGGCTCGGGGGAAGCTTTCTTT. The chain has TRBV5-1 and TRBJ1-1; possibly TRBD1 for D (6 bases). Trimming removed 0 bases from V and 8 bases from J, with 23 bases in between. CDR1 is SGHRS and CDR2 is YFSETQ in the germline V gene. The CDR3 is 17 amino acids.

The CDR3 bases are TGCGCCAGCAGCTTGCAGGGCGGACAAGGGGGCTACACCTTC. The encoded protein is CASSLQGGQGGYTF. The chain links TRBV5-1 to TRBJ1-2; weak D call: TRBD1 (5 bases). Germline V gives CDR1 SGHRS, CDR2 YFSETQ. This CDR3 contains 14 residues. Trimming pared 1 base from V and 8 bases from J, leaving 15 bases between. The variable domain in full, with the rest retrieved from reference TRBV5-1 and TRBJ1-2, is KAGVTQTPRYLIKTRGQQVTLSCSPISGHRSVSWYQQTPGQGLQFLFEYFSETQRNKGNFPGRFSGRQFSNSRSEMNVSTLELGDSALYLCASSLQGGQGGYTFGSGTRLTVV.

The gene calls are TRBV6-2 or TRBV6-3 and TRBJ2-5; the D is unclear. Per the germline V gene, CDR1 is MNHEY and CDR2 is SVGEGT. This CDR3 has 12 residues. The V gene lost 5 bases and the J gene lost 0 bases, with 4 bases spanning the gap. The CDR3 nucleotides read TGTGCCAGCAGTCCGTACCAAGAGACCCAGTACTTC. Translating it yields CASSPYQETQYF.

In this sample, this clone turned up once. The chain carries TRBV6-2 or TRBV6-3 and TRBJ2-7; 8 bases are shared with TRBD2. This CDR3 spans 17 amino acids. Germline loops: CDR1 MNHEY, CDR2 SVGEGT. The trim removed 6 bases at V and 4 bases at J, leaving 17 bases unmatched. This CDR3 is CASSPGTRTMRKYEQYF. Here the CDR3 DNA reads TGTGCCAGCAGCCCCGGGACTAGAACAATGAGGAAATACGAGCAGTACTTC.

The rearrangement joins TRBV6-5 to TRBJ2-7, with D maybe TRBD1 (6 bases). V was cut by 7 bases and J by 0 bases, with 13 bases left in between. The CDR3 is 14 amino acids. Germline V gene sequence: CDR1 MNHEY, CDR2 SVGAGI. CDR3 residues: CASTKTGSSYEQYF. The CDR3 DNA sequence: TGTGCCAGCACGAAGACAGGAAGCTCCTACGAGCAGTACTTC.

CDR3 in DNA: TGTGCCAGCAGTAAGACCAGGGACTATGGCTACACCTTC. It specifies CASSKTRDYGYTF. This chain joins TRBV6-5 and TRBJ1-2; D might be TRBD1 (5 bases). Germline assignment: CDR1 MNHEY and CDR2 SVGAGI. V lost 5 bases and J lost 3, with 10 bases in between. The CDR3 is made up of 13 amino acids.

The J gene is TRBJ2-7, the V gene TRBV2, with TRBD2 as a possible D gene (6 bases). Trimming removed 9 bases at V and 6 bases at J, with 21 bases between. The CDR3 sequence is 14 residues long. Germline lookup yields CDR1 SNHLY and CDR2 FYNNEI. The CDR3 sequence is CASAHGSPRVEQYF. CDR3 sequence (DNA): TGTGCCAGTGCTCACGGGAGCCCCCGCGTCGAGCAGTACTTC.